Shown below are 10 T cell receptor beta chains from a single sample sequenced in a study of cytomegalovirus exposure and HLA in healthy donors. Amplification used 60 Vbeta primers and 13 Jbeta primers. Profiling relied on immunoSEQ multiplex PCR, and the TCRdb table lists in-frame clones only, not all of them. The sample includes about 190,000 clones, around 90% of them seen just once. The sequenced material came from PBMCs. Receptors were obtained from a boy aged 2 to 9 in good health and CMV-seronegative.

The chain links TRBV30 to TRBJ2-1, with 9 positions matching TRBD2. Germline CDR1 reads GTSNPN; CDR2 reads SVGIG (reference sequence). V was pared by 1 base and J by 6 bases, with 7 bases of the junction left unmatched. The length of the CDR3 is 15 residues. The CDR3 DNA follows: TGTGCCTGGAGTGGGGGACTAGCTCCCCTCAATGAGCAGTTCTTC. Translation gives CAWSGGLAPLNEQFF. Drawing the rest from reference TRBV30 and TRBJ2-1, the complete variable domain is SQTIHQWPATLVQPVGSPLSLECTVEGTSNPNLYWYRQAAGRGLQLLFYSVGIGQISSEVPQNLSASRPQDRQFILSSKKLLLSDSGFYLCAWSGGLAPLNEQFFGPGTRLTVL.

The CDR3 region has the DNA TGTGCCAGCTCGCGGGACTATAATTCACCCCTCCACTTT. Residues: CASSRDYNSPLHF. The rearrangement joins TRBV9 to TRBJ1-6; D call uncertain. Trimming took 7 bases from V and 3 from J, leaving 8 bases between them. This CDR3 contains 13 residues. Germline-derived CDR1 and CDR2 are SGDLS and YYNGEE. Full variable domain (outside the CDR3, taken from reference TRBV9 and TRBJ1-6): DSGVTQTPKHLITATGQRVTLRCSPRSGDLSVYWYQQSLDQGLQFLIQYYNGEERAKGNILERFSAQQFPDLHSELNLSSLELGDSALYFCASSRDYNSPLHFGNGTRLTVT.

This clone was observed a single time. The CDR3 sequence: CASSHRTSGGARNIQYF. The CDR3 nucleotides are TGTGCCAGCAGCCACAGGACTAGCGGGGGGGCTAGGAACATTCAGTACTTC. The chain has TRBV5-8 and TRBJ2-4, with 15 bases fitting TRBD2. V shed 4 bases, J shed 7 bases, and the junction held 9 bases outside the gene matches. In germline, CDR1 is SGHTS, CDR2 YDEGEE. This CDR3 has 17 residues.

The chain uses TRBV6-1 and TRBJ1-1, with 9 bases aligning to TRBD1. Germline CDR1 MNHNS, CDR2 SASEGT. V lost 5 bases, J lost 5 bases, and 9 bases stayed unmatched. CDR3 length equals 15 residues. The CDR3 reads CASSPITGGETEAFF. The CDR3 DNA is TGTGCCAGCAGTCCTATAACAGGGGGCGAAACTGAAGCTTTCTTT.

The DNA for the CDR3 is TGTGCCAGCAGGCGCCAAGTAGGGCCCGTCGGGGCCCTCCACTTT. This sequence encodes CASRRQVGPVGALHF. This chain links TRBV6-1 with TRBJ1-6; no definite D call. This CDR3 has 15 residues. V gave up 6 bases and J gave up 14 bases, with 23 bases separating them. Per germline, CDR1 MNHNS and CDR2 SASEGT.

The V call is TRBV12-2, the J call TRBJ2-5; the listed D gene, TRBD1, was not tested against the DNA. The J call could be wrong; TRBJ2-7 is a better fit for the DNA end. TRBV12-2 constitutes a pseudogene. The CDR3 is made up of 15 amino acids. The CDR3 spells CASRFWTSRSDEQYF. CDR3 nucleotide sequence: TGTGCAAGTCGCTTTTGGACATCGCGAAGCGACGAGCAGTACTTC.

This chain joins TRBV5-6 and TRBJ2-4, with 10 bases lining up with TRBD1. V lost 3 bases, J lost 6 bases, and 3 bases stayed unmatched. Per the germline V gene, CDR1 is SGHDT and CDR2 is YYEEEE. The CDR3 totals 14 residues. The CDR3 reads CASSSGTGANIQYF. The CDR3 bases are TGTGCCAGCAGCTCCGGGACAGGGGCAAACATTCAGTACTTC.

This clone came up once. CDR3 in amino acids: CATSRGSQAAYEQYF. The CDR3 DNA is TGTGCCACCAGCAGGGGGTCTCAAGCGGCCTACGAGCAGTACTTC. The chain links TRBV15 to TRBJ2-7, with D possibly matching TRBD2 (5 bases). This CDR3 comprises 15 residues. The V and J ends lost 3 bases and 2 bases respectively, with 14 bases between them. In germline, CDR1 is LNHNV, CDR2 YYDKDF (reference sequence).

V is TRBV30 and J is TRBJ2-3; TRBD2 aligns across 12 bases. Looked up from germline, CDR1 is GTSNPN and CDR2 is SVGIG (reference sequence). The CDR3 runs to 16 residues. With V trimmed by 0 bases and J by 7 bases, 8 bases remained unmatched. The CDR3 reads CAWSVPRLAGVNTQYF. CDR3 in DNA: TGTGCCTGGAGTGTCCCCCGACTAGCGGGAGTGAATACGCAGTATTTT.

This clone appeared once. The chain employs TRBV5-8 and TRBJ1-5, with TRBD1 identical over 7 bases. Germline loops: CDR1 SGHTS, CDR2 YDEGEE. V lost 1 base to trimming and J lost 6 bases; unmatched junction nucleotides: 4. The CDR3 extends over 14 amino acids. CDR3 DNA: TGTGCCAGCAGCTTGAAGGGGGCAGCTCAGCCCCAGCATTTT. This gives the protein CASSLKGAAQPQHF.